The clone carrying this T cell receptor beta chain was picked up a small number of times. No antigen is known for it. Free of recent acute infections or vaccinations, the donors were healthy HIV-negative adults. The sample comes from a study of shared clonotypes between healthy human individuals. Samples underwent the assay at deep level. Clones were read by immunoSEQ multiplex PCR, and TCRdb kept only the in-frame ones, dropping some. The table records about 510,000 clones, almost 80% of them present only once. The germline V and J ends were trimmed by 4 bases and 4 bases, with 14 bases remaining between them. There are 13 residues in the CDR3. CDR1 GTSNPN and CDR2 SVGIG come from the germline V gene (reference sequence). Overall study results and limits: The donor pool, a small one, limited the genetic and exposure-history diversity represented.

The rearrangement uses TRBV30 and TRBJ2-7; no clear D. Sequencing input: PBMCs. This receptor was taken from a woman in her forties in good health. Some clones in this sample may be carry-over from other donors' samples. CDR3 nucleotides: TGTGCCTGGATTGGCCGGAATCAATACGAGCAGTACTTC. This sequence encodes CAWIGRNQYEQYF.